What follows are 10 T cell receptor beta chains derived from one specimen sequenced in a study of T cell responses to AZD1222 COVID-19 vaccine. Produced via immunoSEQ multiplex PCR; TCRdb's table is partial and in-frame only. The repertoire holds approximately 80,000 clones, approximately 85% seen once, with 8.5% to 12% in the top ten. Sequences were derived from peripheral blood, sampled 28 days after the second AZD1222 dose. The origin of the receptors is an adult who received the AZD1222 COVID-19 vaccine.

The V call is TRBV5-1, the J call TRBJ1-1, with TRBD1 as a possible D gene (5 bases). V gave up 4 bases and J gave up 7 bases, with 14 bases separating them. Germline assignment: CDR1 SGHRS and CDR2 YFSETQ. The CDR3 loop spans 13 amino acids. As DNA, the CDR3 is TGCGCCAGCAGCGCCCTGGGTGACAGTGAAGCTTTCTTT. This encodes CASSALGDSEAFF.

The CDR3 nucleotides read TGTGCCATCAGTGTATCCGGACACAGCTCTGGAAACACCATATATTTT. Translation gives CAISVSGHSSGNTIYF. The chain is built from TRBV10-3 and TRBJ1-3, with TRBD1 as a possible D gene (5 bases). The CDR3 is 16 amino acids. The V gene's germline CDR1 is ENHRY and CDR2 SYGVKD. Trimming took off 4 bases at V and 0 bases at J, with 13 bases between the two ends.

The rearrangement links TRBV2 to TRBJ1-5; 9 bases fit TRBD1. V shed 7 bases and J 2 bases; nucleotides not matched to a gene: 6. CDR1 SNHLY and CDR2 FYNNEI come from the germline V gene. This CDR3 has 15 residues. The CDR3, as DNA: TGTGCCAGCACAGGACAGGGGTACGGCAATCAGCCCCAGCATTTT. As protein: CASTGQGYGNQPQHF. The entire variable domain, with the rest obtained from reference TRBV2 and TRBJ1-5, is as follows: EPEVTQTPSHQVTQMGQEVILRCVPISNHLYFYWYRQILGQKVEFLVSFYNNEISEKSEIFDDQFSVERPDGSNFTLKIRSTKLEDSAMYFCASTGQGYGNQPQHFGDGTRLSIL.

This clone was recorded a few times. The chain uses TRBV7-6 and TRBJ2-5; TRBD1 aligns across 7 bases. Trimming took 5 bases from V and 1 from J; bases not matched to a gene: 4. This CDR3 region has 14 residues. Germline V gene sequence: CDR1 SGHVS, CDR2 FNYEAQ. In nucleotides, the CDR3 is TGTGCCAGCAGCCCTACAGGGGCCCAAGAGACCCAGTACTTC. This gives the protein CASSPTGAQETQYF.

The CDR3 sequence: CASTFTSDIKKFDPYEQYF. CDR3 in DNA: TGTGCCAGCACCTTTACCTCGGACATAAAGAAGTTTGACCCCTACGAGCAGTACTTC. The chain uses TRBV7-3 and TRBJ2-7; TRBD1 might be the D (5 bases). Germline V gene data show CDR1 as SGHTA and CDR2 as FQGTGA. Trimming removed 7 bases at V and 2 bases at J, with 30 bases between. The CDR3 runs to 19 residues.

V and J are TRBV27 and TRBJ2-1, with no clear D. Germline V gene lookup returns CDR1 MNHEY and CDR2 SMNVEV (reference sequence). This CDR3 comprises 14 residues. V lost 2 bases and J 1 base, leaving 6 bases between the germline ends. The CDR3: CASSLRVSYNEQFF. The CDR3 bases are TGTGCCAGCAGTTTAAGGGTATCCTACAATGAGCAGTTCTTC.

This chain joins TRBV3-1 (or the pseudogene TRBV3-2) and TRBJ1-1; D call uncertain. Trimming shortened V by 3 bases and J by 0 bases, and 11 bases separated the two germline ends. Germline V gene data show CDR1 as LGHDT and CDR2 as YNNKEL (reference sequence). CDR3 length: 15 amino acids. CDR3: CASSHLAGLNTEAFF. CDR3 coding DNA: TGTGCCAGCAGCCATCTGGCAGGATTGAACACTGAAGCTTTCTTT.

This chain connects TRBV9 to TRBJ2-1, with no clear D. CDR1 is SGDLS, CDR2 YYNGEE, per germline. V was pared by 1 base and J by 0 bases, with 8 bases between. The CDR3 extends over 15 amino acids. CDR3 in DNA: TGTGCCAGCAGCGTAAGGACGGTCTCCTACAATGAGCAGTTCTTC. Encoded protein: CASSVRTVSYNEQFF.

The genes are TRBV11-2 and TRBJ1-1; D gene ambiguous. V was shortened by 3 bases and J by 1 base, with 6 bases between the two germline ends. The CDR3 covers 13 residues. Germline assignment: CDR1 SGHAT and CDR2 FQNNGV. CDR3: CASSLTPNTEAFF. Here the CDR3 DNA reads TGTGCCAGCAGCTTGACCCCGAACACTGAAGCTTTCTTT. Complete variable domain (other parts from reference TRBV11-2 and TRBJ1-1): EAGVAQSPRYKIIEKRQSVAFWCNPISGHATLYWYQQILGQGPKLLIQFQNNGVVDDSQLPKDRFSAERLKGVDSTLKIQPAKLEDSAVYLCASSLTPNTEAFFGQGTRLTVV.

The chain has TRBV6-5 and TRBJ1-2; 8 nucleotides match TRBD1. Germline CDR1 reads MNHEY; CDR2 reads SVGAGI. The ends lost 10 bases at V and 2 bases at J; junction bases unmatched: 12. The CDR3 has 15 residues. The CDR3 is CAIFAEDRVNYGYTF. The CDR3 nucleotides are TGTGCCATCTTCGCTGAGGACAGGGTGAACTATGGCTACACCTTC.